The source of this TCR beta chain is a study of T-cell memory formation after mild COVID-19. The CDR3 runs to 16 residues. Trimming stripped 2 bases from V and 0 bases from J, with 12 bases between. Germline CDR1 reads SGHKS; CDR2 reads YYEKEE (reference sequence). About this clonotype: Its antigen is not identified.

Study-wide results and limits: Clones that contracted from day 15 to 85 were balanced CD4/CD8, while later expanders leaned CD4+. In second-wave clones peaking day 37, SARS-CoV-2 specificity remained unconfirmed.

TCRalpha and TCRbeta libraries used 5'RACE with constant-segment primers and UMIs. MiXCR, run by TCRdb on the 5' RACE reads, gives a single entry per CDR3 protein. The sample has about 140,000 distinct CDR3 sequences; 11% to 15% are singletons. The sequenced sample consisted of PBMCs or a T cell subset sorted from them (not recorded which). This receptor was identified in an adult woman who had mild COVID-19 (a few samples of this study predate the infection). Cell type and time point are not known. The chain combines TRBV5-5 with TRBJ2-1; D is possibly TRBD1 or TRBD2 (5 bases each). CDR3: CASSFEGPISYNEQFF. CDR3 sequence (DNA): TGTGCCAGCAGCTTTGAGGGACCGATCTCCTACAATGAGCAGTTCTTC.